Ten or more counts support the clone carrying this TCR beta chain. Its specificity is unknown. The source of the sample is a study of CD8 T cells in ankylosing spondylitis. Researchers built TCR beta libraries using quantitative 5'-RACE with molecular barcodes. Each CDR3 protein gets one entry after TCRdb re-called the 5' RACE reads with MiXCR. The profile covers hundreds of thousands of distinct CDR3 sequences, with 7% to 10% appearing a single time and about 5% taken by the ten largest. The study's findings and limits: About 8 highly homologous variants made up a TCR beta motif that seemed to typify ankylosing spondylitis blood. Disease-linked clones reportedly concentrated significantly in matched ankylosing spondylitis synovial fluid. Peripheral blood samples showed relatively rare disease-linked clones, and these clones were CD8+.

Germline CDR1 and CDR2: LNHDA and SQIVND (reference sequence). Trimming stripped 3 bases from V and 15 bases from J, with 12 bases between. This CDR3 contains 11 residues. Sequenced: blood, either unsorted or a sorted T cell fraction (not recorded which). The receptor comes from a female donor with ankylosing spondylitis or in good health (not recorded which). V and J are TRBV19 and TRBJ2-1, with D perhaps matching TRBD1 (5 bases). The CDR3 protein is CASSIDLGLFF. The DNA of the CDR3 is TGTGCCAGTAGTATCGACCTGGGGCTGTTCTTC.